This T cell receptor beta chain came from a study of identical twins. Study-wide results and caveats: Insertions were reduced in abundant cord blood beta clonotypes but not in memory repertoires.

In regard to this clonotype: What it binds is unknown.

Germline V gene sequence: CDR1 SQVTM, CDR2 ANQGSEA. V lost 3 bases, J lost 2 bases, and 5 bases stayed unmatched. This CDR3 is built from 14 residues. TCRdb reprocessed the 5' RACE reads with MiXCR, giving one entry per CDR3 protein. There are roughly 540,000 distinct CDR3 sequences in the sample; less than 25% occur only once, and around 1% lies in the top ten. These data were also reused for a study on T cells expressing NK-cell markers.

This chain uses TRBV29-1 with TRBJ2-3, with 7 bases identical to TRBD2. This sequence originates from a woman between 18 and 29 years old in good health. The sequenced sample was CD4+ T cells sorted from blood. The CDR3 loop is CSVDASGYTDTQYF. CDR3 bases: TGCAGCGTTGACGCTAGCGGATACACAGATACGCAGTATTTT.